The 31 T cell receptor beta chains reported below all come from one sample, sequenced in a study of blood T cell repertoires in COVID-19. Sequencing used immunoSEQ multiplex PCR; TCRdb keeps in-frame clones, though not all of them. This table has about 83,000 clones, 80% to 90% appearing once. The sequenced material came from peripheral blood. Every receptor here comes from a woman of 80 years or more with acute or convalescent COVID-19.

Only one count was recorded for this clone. The CDR3 DNA reads as TGCAGCCTCGTGGGGGGTAATGAGCAGTTCTTC. Its translation: CSLVGGNEQFF. V is TRBV20-1 and J is TRBJ2-1, with a possible D match to TRBD2 (6 bases). CDR1 is DFQATT and CDR2 is SNEGSKA in the germline V gene (reference sequence). This CDR3 is 11 amino acids long.

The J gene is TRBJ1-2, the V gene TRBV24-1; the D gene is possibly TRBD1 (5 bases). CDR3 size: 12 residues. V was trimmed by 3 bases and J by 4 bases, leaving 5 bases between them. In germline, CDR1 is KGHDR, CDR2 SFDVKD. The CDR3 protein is CATSDQGYGYTF. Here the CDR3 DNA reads TGTGCCACCAGTGATCAGGGCTATGGCTACACCTTC.

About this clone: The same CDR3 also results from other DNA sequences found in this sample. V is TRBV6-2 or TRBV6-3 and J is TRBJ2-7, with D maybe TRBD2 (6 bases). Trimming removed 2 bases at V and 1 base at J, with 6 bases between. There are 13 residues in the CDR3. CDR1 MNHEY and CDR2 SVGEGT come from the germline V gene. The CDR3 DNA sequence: TGTGCCAGCAGTTACGGGGGGTCCTACGAGCAGTACTTC. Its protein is CASSYGGSYEQYF.

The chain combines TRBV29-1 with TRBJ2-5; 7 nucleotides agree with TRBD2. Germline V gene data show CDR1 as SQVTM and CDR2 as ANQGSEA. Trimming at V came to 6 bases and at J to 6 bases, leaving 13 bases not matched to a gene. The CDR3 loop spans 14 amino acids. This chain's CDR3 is CSVLRLAGVQTQYF. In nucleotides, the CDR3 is TGCAGCGTCCTCAGGCTGGCGGGAGTGCAGACCCAGTACTTC.

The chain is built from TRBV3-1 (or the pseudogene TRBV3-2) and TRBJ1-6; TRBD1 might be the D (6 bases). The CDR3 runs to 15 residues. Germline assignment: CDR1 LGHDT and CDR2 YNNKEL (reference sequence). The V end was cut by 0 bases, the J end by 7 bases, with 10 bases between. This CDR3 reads CASSQDLQGNSPLHF. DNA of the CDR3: TGTGCCAGCAGCCAAGATCTCCAGGGGAATTCACCCCTCCACTTT.

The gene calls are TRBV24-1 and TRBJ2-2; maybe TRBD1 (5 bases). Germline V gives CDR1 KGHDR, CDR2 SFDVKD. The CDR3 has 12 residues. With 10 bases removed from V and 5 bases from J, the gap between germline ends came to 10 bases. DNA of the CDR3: TGTGCCACAGGGAAGGGGACCGGGGAGCTGTTTTTT. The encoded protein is CATGKGTGELFF.

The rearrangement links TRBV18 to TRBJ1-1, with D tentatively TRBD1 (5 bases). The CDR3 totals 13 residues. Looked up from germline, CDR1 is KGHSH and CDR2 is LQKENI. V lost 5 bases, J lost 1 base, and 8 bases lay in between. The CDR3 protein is CASSTQGNTEAFF. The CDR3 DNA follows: TGTGCCAGCTCAACTCAGGGGAACACTGAAGCTTTCTTT.

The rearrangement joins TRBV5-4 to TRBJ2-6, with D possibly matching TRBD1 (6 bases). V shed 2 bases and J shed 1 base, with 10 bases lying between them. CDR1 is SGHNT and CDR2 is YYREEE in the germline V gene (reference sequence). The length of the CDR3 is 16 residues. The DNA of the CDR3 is TGTGCCAGCAGCTTTACCACAGGGTCTGGGGCCAACGTCCTGACTTTC. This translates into CASSFTTGSGANVLTF.

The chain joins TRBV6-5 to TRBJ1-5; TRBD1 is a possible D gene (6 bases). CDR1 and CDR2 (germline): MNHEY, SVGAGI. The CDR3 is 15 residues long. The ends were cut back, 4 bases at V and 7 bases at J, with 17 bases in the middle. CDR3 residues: CASSSLGGARQPQHF. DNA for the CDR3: TGTGCCAGCAGTTCCTTGGGGGGGGCGCGACAGCCCCAGCATTTT.

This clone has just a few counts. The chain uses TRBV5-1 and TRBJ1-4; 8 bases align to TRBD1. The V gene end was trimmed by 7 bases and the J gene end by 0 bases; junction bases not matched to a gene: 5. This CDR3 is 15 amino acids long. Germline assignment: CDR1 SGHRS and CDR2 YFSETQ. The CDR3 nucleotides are TGCGCCAGCTCGACAGGGGAGGCAACTAATGAAAAACTGTTTTTT. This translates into CASSTGEATNEKLFF. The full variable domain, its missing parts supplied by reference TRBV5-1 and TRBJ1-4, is KAGVTQTPRYLIKTRGQQVTLSCSPISGHRSVSWYQQTPGQGLQFLFEYFSETQRNKGNFPGRFSGRQFSNSRSEMNVSTLELGDSALYLCASSTGEATNEKLFFGSGTQLSVL.

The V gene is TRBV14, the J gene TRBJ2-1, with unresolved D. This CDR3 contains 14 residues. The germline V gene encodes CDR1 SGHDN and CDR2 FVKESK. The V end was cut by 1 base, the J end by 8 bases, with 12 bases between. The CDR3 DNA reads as TGTGCCAGCAGCCAAGTGGCCCAGGCTTATGAGCAGTTCTTC. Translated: CASSQVAQAYEQFF.

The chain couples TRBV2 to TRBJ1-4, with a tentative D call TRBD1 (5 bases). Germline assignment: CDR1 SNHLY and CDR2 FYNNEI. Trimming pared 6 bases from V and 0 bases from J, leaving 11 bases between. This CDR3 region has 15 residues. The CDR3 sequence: CASRNRQPTNEKLFF. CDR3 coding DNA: TGTGCCAGCAGGAATCGACAGCCAACTAATGAAAAACTGTTTTTT.

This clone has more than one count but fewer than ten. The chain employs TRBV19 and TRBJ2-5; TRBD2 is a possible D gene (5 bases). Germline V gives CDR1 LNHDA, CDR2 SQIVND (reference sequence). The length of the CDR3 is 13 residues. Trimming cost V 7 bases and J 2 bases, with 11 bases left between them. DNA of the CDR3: TGTGCCAGTATCCCCCCGGGGCAAGAGACCCAGTACTTC. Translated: CASIPPGQETQYF.

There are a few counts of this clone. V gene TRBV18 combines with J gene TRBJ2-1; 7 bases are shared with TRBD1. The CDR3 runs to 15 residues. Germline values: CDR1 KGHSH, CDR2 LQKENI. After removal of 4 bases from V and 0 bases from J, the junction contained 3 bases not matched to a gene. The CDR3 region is CASSLRTGSYNEQFF. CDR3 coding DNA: TGTGCCAGCTCACTACGGACAGGCTCCTACAATGAGCAGTTCTTC. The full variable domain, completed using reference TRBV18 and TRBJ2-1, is NAGVMQNPRHLVRRRGQEARLRCSPMKGHSHVYWYRQLPEEGLKFMVYLQKENIIDESGMPKERFSAEFPKEGPSILRIQQVVRGDSAAYFCASSLRTGSYNEQFFGPGTRLTVL.

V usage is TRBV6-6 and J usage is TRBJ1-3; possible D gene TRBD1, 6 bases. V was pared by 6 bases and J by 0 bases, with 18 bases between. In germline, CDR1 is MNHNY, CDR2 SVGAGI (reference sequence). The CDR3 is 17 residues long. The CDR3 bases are TGTGCCAGCAGACGAACCCAACAGGGCCGCTCTGGAAACACCATATATTTT. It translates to CASRRTQQGRSGNTIYF.

CDR3 region: CAILAGGDHEQFF. CDR3 bases: TGTGCCATTCTAGCGGGGGGGGATCATGAGCAGTTCTTC. This chain uses TRBV10-3 with TRBJ2-1; 12 bases match TRBD2. The CDR3 has 13 amino acids. Trimming cost V 9 bases and J 8 bases; bases outside gene matches: 5. Germline loops: CDR1 ENHRY, CDR2 SYGVKD.

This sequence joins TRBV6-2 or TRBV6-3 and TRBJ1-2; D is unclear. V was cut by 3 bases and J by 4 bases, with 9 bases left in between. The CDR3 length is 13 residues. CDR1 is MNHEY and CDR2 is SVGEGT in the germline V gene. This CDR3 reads CASSYEGGYGYTF. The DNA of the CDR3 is TGTGCCAGCAGTTATGAGGGAGGCTATGGCTACACCTTC.

Here the CDR3 DNA reads TGTGCCAGCACCTTGGGCCCACAGGGAACGGGTTGGCATTTT. Its protein is CASTLGPQGTGWHF. The rearrangement links TRBV28 to TRBJ1-5; D possibly corresponds to TRBD1 (6 bases). This CDR3 spans 14 amino acids. Trimming removed 7 bases from V and 15 bases from J, with 25 bases in between. Germline assignment: CDR1 MDHEN and CDR2 SYDVKM.

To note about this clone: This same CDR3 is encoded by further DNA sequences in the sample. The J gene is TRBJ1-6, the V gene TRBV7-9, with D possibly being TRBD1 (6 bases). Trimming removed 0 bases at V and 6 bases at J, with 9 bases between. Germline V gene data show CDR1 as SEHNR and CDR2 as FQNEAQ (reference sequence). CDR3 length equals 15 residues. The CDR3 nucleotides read TGTGCCAGCAGCTTAGCGTCAGGGGTTAATTCACCCCTCCACTTT. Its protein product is CASSLASGVNSPLHF.

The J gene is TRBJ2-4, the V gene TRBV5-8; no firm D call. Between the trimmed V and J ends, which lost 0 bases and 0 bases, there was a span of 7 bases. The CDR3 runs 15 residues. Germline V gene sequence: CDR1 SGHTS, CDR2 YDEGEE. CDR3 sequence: CASSLGSLAKNIQYF. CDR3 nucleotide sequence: TGTGCCAGCAGCTTGGGTAGCTTAGCCAAAAACATTCAGTACTTC.

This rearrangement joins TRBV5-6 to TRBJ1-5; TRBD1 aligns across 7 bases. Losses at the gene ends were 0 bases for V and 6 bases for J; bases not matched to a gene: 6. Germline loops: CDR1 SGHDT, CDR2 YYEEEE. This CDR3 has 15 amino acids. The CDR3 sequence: CASSLGGGLVQPQHF. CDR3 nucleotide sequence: TGTGCCAGCAGCTTGGGAGGGGGCTTGGTTCAGCCCCAGCATTTT.

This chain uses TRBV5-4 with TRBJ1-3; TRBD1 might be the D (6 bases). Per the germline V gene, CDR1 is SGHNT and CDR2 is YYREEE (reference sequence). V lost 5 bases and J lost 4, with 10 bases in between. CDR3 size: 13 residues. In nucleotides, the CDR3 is TGTGCCAGCAGATATGACAGGGGAAACACCATATATTTT. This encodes CASRYDRGNTIYF. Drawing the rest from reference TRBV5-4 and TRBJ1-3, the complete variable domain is ETGVTQSPTHLIKTRGQQVTLRCSSQSGHNTVSWYQQALGQGPQFIFQYYREEENGRGNFPPRFSGLQFPNYSSELNVNALELDDSALYLCASRYDRGNTIYFGEGSWLTVV.

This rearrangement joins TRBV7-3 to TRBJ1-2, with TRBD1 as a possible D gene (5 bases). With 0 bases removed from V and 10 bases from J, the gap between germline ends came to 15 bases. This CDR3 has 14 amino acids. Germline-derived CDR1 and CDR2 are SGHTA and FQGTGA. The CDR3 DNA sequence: TGTGCCAGCAGCTTAACGACGGGACTACAAGACTACACCTTC. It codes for CASSLTTGLQDYTF. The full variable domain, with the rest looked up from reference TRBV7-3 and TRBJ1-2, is GAGVSQTPSNKVTEKGKYVELRCDPISGHTALYWYRQSLGQGPEFLIYFQGTGAADDSGLPNDRFFAVRPEGSVSTLKIQRTERGDSAVYLCASSLTTGLQDYTFGSGTRLTVV.

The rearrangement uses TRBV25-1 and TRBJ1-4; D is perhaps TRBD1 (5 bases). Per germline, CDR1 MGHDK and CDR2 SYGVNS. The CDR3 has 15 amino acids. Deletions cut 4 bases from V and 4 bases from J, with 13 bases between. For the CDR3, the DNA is TGTGCCAGCAGTGTACCAGGGTTTGGTAATGAAAAACTGTTTTTT. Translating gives CASSVPGFGNEKLFF. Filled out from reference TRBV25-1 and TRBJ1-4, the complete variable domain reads EADIYQTPRYLVIGTGKKITLECSQTMGHDKMYWYQQDPGMELHLIHYSYGVNSTEKGDLSSESTVSRIRTEHFPLTLESARPSHTSQYLCASSVPGFGNEKLFFGSGTQLSVL.

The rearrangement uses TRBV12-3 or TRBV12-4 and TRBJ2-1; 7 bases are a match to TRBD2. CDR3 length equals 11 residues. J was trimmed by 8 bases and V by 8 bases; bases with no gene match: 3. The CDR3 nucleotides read TGTGCCAGCGCCACTAGCGATGAGCAGTTCTTC. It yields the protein CASATSDEQFF.

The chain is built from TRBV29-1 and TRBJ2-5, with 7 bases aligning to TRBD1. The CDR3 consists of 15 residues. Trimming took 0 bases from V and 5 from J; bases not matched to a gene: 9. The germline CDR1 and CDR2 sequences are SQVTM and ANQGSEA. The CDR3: CSVEELHLRGETQYF. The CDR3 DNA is TGCAGCGTTGAAGAACTCCATCTCAGGGGGGAGACCCAGTACTTC.

The CDR3 region has the DNA TGTGCCAGCAGCCCTCAGGGGGCGAAAGGAAACACCATATATTTT. This gives the protein CASSPQGAKGNTIYF. The V and J genes are TRBV11-2 and TRBJ1-3; 8 nucleotides match TRBD1. This CDR3 contains 15 residues. Germline V gene lookup returns CDR1 SGHAT and CDR2 FQNNGV. After removal of 5 bases from V and 4 bases from J, the junction contained 7 bases not matched to a gene.

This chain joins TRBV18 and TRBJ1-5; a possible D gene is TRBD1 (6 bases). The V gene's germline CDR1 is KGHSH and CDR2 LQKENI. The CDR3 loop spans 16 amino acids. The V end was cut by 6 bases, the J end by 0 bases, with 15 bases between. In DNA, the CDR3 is TGTGCCAGCTCGATTGTAGGGGGGGCTAGCAATCAGCCCCAGCATTTT. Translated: CASSIVGGASNQPQHF.

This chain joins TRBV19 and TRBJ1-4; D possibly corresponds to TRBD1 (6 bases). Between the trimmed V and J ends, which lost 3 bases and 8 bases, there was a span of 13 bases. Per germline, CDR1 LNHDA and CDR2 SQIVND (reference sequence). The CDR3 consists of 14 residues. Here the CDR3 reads CASSIGGANEKLFF. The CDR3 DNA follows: TGTGCCAGTAGTATCGGGGGGGCAAACGAAAAACTGTTTTTT.

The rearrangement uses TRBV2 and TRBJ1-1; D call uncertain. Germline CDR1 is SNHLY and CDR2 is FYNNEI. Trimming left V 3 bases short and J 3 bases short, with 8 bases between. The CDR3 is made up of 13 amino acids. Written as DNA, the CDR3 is TGTGCCAGCAGTGAGAGTCCGGACACTGAAGCTTTCTTT. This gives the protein CASSESPDTEAFF.

CDR3 coding DNA: TGTGCCAGCAGCCAATCCAGGGGGCCCCGGGGAACCGGGGAGCTGTTTTTT. Residues: CASSQSRGPRGTGELFF. The rearrangement links TRBV3-1 (or the pseudogene TRBV3-2) to TRBJ2-2; the match to TRBD1 covers 8 bases. CDR1 and CDR2 from the germline V gene are LGHDT and YNNKEL (reference sequence). The junction had 10 bases not matched to a gene; V was cut back by 2 bases and J by 5 bases. The CDR3 is 17 residues long.